This TCR beta chain was sequenced in a study of OX40 agonist ivuxolimab in advanced cancers. V lost 1 base to trimming and J lost 0 bases, with 10 bases between them. Looked up from germline, CDR1 is GTSNPN and CDR2 is SVGIG (reference sequence). This CDR3 contains 16 residues. Data came from immunoSEQ multiplex PCR; TCRdb stores just in-frame clones and leaves some out. Of 35,000 to 40,000 clones in the sample, 82% were seen once. The TCR sequence derives from an adult with an advanced solid tumor such as melanoma, head and neck, liver or kidney cancer. The source material was CD4+ or CD8+ T cells sorted from blood, sampled in a trial of the OX40 agonist ivuxolimab. The V and J genes are TRBV30 and TRBJ2-6; D unclear. CDR3 residues: CAWSGGEPSGANVLTF. CDR3 in DNA: TGTGCCTGGAGTGGTGGAGAACCCTCTGGGGCCAACGTCCTGACTTTC.